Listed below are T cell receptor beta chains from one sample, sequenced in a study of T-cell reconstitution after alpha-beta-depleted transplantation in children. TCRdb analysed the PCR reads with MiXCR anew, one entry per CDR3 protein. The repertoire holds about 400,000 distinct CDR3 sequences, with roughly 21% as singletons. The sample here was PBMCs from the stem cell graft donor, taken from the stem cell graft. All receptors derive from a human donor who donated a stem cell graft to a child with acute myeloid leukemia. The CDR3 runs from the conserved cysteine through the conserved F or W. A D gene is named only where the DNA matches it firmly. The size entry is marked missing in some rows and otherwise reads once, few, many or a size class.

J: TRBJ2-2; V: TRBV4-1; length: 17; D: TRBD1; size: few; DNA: TGCGCCAGCAGCCAGTCTAGGCGGGACAGGACCACCGGGGAGCTGTTTTTT; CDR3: CASSQSRRDRTTGELFF
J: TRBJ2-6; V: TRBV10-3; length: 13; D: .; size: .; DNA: TGTGCCATCAGTTCCTCTGGGGCCAACGTCCTGACTTTC; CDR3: CAISSSGANVLTF
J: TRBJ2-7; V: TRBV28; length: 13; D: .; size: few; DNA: TGTGCCAGCAGTTTAGTGCCTACCTACGAGCAGTACTTC; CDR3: CASSLVPTYEQYF
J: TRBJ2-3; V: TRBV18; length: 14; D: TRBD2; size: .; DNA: TGTGCCAGCTCGCCCCCGGGACTAGCAGATACGCAGTATTTT; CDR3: CASSPPGLADTQYF
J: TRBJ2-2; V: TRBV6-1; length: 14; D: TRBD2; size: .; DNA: TGTGCCAGCAGTAAACTAGCGGGAAACGGGGAGCTGTTTTTT; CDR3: CASSKLAGNGELFF
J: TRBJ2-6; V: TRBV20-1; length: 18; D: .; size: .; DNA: TGCAGTGCTAGCCCGGACCGGGGGAGTAGTTCTGGGGCCAACGTCCTGACTTTC; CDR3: CSASPDRGSSSGANVLTF
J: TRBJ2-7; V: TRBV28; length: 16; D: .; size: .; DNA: TGTGCCAGCAGTTTAAGGGGCAGCCCCGGAGACTACGAGCAGTACTTC; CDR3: CASSLRGSPGDYEQYF
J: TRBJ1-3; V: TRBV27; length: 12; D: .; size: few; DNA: TGTGCCAGCAGTTTACCGGGAAACACCATATATTTT; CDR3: CASSLPGNTIYF
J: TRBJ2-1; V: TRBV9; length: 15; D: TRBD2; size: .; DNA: TGTGCCAGCAGCGTTAGCGGGAGTGTTGGTAATGAGCAGTTCTTC; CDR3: CASSVSGSVGNEQFF
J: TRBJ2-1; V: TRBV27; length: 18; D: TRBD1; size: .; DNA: TGTGCCAGCAGTTACCTTACAGGGGGCGCGACCACAAACAATGAGCAGTTCTTC; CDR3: CASSYLTGGATTNNEQFF
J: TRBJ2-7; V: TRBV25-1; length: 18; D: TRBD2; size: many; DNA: TGTGCCAGCAGTGAGCTAGGGGAGACGCGGGAGTCAAGCTACGAGCAGTACTTC; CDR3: CASSELGETRESSYEQYF
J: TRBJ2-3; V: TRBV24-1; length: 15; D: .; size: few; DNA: TGTGCCACCCGGCGCGGGCAGGAGGCCACAGATACGCAGTATTTT; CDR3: CATRRGQEATDTQYF
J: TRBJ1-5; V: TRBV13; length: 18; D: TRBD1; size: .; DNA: TGTGCCAGCAGCTTACGGGGACAGGGGGCAACGAGCAATCAGCCCCAGCATTTT; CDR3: CASSLRGQGATSNQPQHF
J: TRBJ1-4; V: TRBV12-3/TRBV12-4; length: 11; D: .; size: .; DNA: TGTGCCAGCAGTTACAGAGAAAAACTGTTTTTT; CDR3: CASSYREKLFF
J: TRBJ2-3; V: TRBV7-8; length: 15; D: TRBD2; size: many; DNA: TGTGCCAGCAGCTTGCTAGCGGGAGGACGTGATACGCAGTATTTT; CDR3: CASSLLAGGRDTQYF
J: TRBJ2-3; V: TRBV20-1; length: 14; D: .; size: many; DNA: TGCAGTGCTAGATCCGGGACGGGCACAGATACGCAGTATTTT; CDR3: CSARSGTGTDTQYF
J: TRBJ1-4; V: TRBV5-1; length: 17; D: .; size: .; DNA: TGCGCCAGCAAGTTATCGACAGGCGGGGGGCTTAATGAAAAACTGTTTTTT; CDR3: CASKLSTGGGLNEKLFF
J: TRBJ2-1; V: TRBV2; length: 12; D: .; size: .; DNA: TGTGCCAGCAGCCGGATAGATTTTGAGCAGTTCTTC; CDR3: CASSRIDFEQFF
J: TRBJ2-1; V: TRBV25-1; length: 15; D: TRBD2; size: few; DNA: TGTGCCAGCAGTGAATTTAGCGGGGTCCCTGGTGAGCAGTTCTTC; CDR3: CASSEFSGVPGEQFF
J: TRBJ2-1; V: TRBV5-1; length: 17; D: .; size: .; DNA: TGCGCCAGCAGCTCGATGACAGGAACAATCTCCTACAATGAGCAGTTCTTC; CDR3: CASSSMTGTISYNEQFF
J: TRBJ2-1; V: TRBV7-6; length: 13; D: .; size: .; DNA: TGTGCCAGCAGCTTAGCGTCGGGGCGTGAGCAGTTCTTC; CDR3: CASSLASGREQFF
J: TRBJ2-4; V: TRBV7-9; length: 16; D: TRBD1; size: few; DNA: TGTGCCAGCAGCTTAGCTTCAGGGGGCGCCTCAAACATTCAGTACTTC; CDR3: CASSLASGGASNIQYF
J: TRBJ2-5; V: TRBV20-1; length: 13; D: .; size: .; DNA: TGCAGTGCTAGAATGGGGGCTGGGGAGACCCAGTACTTC; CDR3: CSARMGAGETQYF
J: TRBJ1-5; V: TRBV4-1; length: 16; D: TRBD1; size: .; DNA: TGCGCCAGCAGCCAAGAGACAGGGGGAGGTAATCAGCCCCAGCATTTT; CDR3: CASSQETGGGNQPQHF
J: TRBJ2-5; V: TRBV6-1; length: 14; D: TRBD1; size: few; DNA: TGTGCCAGCAGGCAAAACAGGGGCGGGGAGACCCAGTACTTC; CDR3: CASRQNRGGETQYF
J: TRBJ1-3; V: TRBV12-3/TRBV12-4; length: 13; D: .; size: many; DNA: TGTGCCAGCAGTTCAAGCTCTGGAAACACCATATATTTT; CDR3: CASSSSSGNTIYF
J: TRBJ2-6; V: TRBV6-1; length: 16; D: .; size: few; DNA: TGTGCCAGCAGACCAAACGGATTCTCTGGGGCCAACGTCCTGACTTTC; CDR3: CASRPNGFSGANVLTF
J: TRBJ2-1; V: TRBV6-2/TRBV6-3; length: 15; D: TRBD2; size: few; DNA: TGTGCCAGCAGCTCTAGCGGGAGTGGGTACAATGAGCAGTTCTTC; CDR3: CASSSSGSGYNEQFF
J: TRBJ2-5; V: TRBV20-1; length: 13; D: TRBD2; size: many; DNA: TGCAGTGCCGTAGCGGGAGGAGGAGAGACCCAGTACTTC; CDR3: CSAVAGGGETQYF
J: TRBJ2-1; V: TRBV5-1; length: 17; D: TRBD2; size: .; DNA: TGCGCCAGCAGACCTAAGACTAGCGGAGCTTCCTACAATGAGCAGTTCTTC; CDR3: CASRPKTSGASYNEQFF
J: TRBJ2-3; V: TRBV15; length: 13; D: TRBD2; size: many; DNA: TGTGCGACCGGACTAGCGGGGACAGATACGCAGTATTTT; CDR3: CATGLAGTDTQYF
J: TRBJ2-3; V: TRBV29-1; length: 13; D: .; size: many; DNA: TGCAGCGTTGATTGGGCAGGGACAGATACGCAGTATTTT; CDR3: CSVDWAGTDTQYF
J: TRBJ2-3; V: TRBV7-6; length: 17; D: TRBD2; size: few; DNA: TGTGCCAGCAGCGCTCGCCTAGCGGGAGGGCCTGGAGATACGCAGTATTTT; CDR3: CASSARLAGGPGDTQYF
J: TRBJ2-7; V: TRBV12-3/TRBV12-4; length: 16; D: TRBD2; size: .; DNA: TGTGCCAGCAGTTTAATGGGACTAGCGGGGAAATACGAGAAGTACTTC; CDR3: CASSLMGLAGKYEKYF
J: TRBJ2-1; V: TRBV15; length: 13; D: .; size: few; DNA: TGTGCCACCAGGCCCTTCTCAGGCAATGAGCAGTTCTTC; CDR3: CATRPFSGNEQFF
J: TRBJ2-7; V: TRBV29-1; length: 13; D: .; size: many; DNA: TGCAGCGTTGGCGGTAGCGGACCCAGCGAGCAGTACTTC; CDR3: CSVGGSGPSEQYF
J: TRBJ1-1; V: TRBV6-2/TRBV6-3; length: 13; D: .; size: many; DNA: TGTGCCAGCAGTTACGGTGGGGACACTGAAGCTTTCTTT; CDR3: CASSYGGDTEAFF
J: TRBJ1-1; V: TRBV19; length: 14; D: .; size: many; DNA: TGTGCCAACCAGTTGGAGGGGATGGACACTGAAGCTTTCTTT; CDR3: CANQLEGMDTEAFF